These T cell receptor beta chains were read from a single sample in a study of shared clonotypes between healthy human individuals. Produced via immunoSEQ multiplex PCR; TCRdb's table is partial and in-frame only. The sample lists approximately 480,000 clones, roughly 79% seen once, with around 12% in the top ten. Sequenced: PBMCs. The receptors here all came from a woman aged 40 to 50 in good health. Some clones in this sample may be carry-over from other donors' samples. The CDR3 runs from the conserved cysteine through the conserved F or W. A D gene is named only where the DNA matches it firmly. Expanded clones get a size class; other rows say once, few or many, or leave the size out.

d_call | cdr3_length | j_call | clone_size | v_call | cdr3_aa | cdr3_nt
. | 14 | TRBJ2-2 | . | TRBV6-6 | CASKEGSSTGELFF | TGTGCCAGCAAAGAGGGGAGTAGCACCGGGGAGCTGTTTTTT
. | 12 | TRBJ2-7 | once | TRBV4-1 | CASSRHGSEQYF | TGCGCCAGCAGCCGTCATGGAAGCGAGCAGTACTTC
. | 12 | TRBJ2-3 | . | TRBV6-6 | CASSPGGGAQYF | TGTGCCAGCAGTCCGGGCGGTGGGGCGCAGTATTTT
. | 14 | TRBJ2-7 | . | TRBV5-1 | CASSSAGPNYEQYF | TGCGCCAGCAGCTCAGCGGGCCCAAATTACGAGCAGTACTTC
TRBD2 | 14 | TRBJ2-3 | . | TRBV18 | CASSAAGYTDTQYF | TGTGCCAGCTCAGCAGCGGGGTACACAGATACGCAGTATTTT
. | 13 | TRBJ1-1 | once | TRBV2 | CASSGEGGTEAFF | TGTGCCAGCAGTGGGGAGGGAGGCACTGAAGCTTTCTTT
TRBD2 | 16 | TRBJ2-3 | . | TRBV11-2 | CASSLGLAASTDTQYF | TGTGCCAGCAGCTTGGGACTAGCGGCTAGCACAGATACGCAGTATTTT
. | 17 | TRBJ2-1 | . | TRBV27 | CASSLRLRQGNWHEQFF | TGTGCCAGCAGTTTAAGATTGCGGCAGGGTAATTGGCATGAGCAGTTCTTC
TRBD1 | 13 | TRBJ1-5 | . | TRBV30 | CAWGDRVNQPQHF | TGTGCCTGGGGGGACAGGGTCAATCAGCCCCAGCATTTT
. | 14 | TRBJ2-7 | . | TRBV4-3 | CASSPGQRDYEQYF | TGCGCCAGCAGCCCTGGACAGCGCGACTACGAGCAGTACTTC
. | 13 | TRBJ1-2 | once | TRBV30 | CAWTIKVPAGYTF | TGTGCCTGGACCATCAAGGTTCCGGCCGGCTACACCTTC
TRBD2 | 15 | TRBJ2-7 | . | TRBV10-2 | CASQSRTSGSSEQYF | TGCGCCAGCCAGTCACGGACTAGCGGGAGCTCCGAGCAGTACTTC
. | 14 | TRBJ2-1 | . | TRBV6-5 | CASSSGLEYNEQFF | TGTGCCAGCAGTTCCGGACTCGAATACAATGAGCAGTTCTTC
. | 15 | TRBJ1-1 | . | TRBV28 | CASSFSPRLTTEAFF | TGTGCCAGCAGTTTTTCCCCCAGATTGACCACTGAAGCTTTCTTT
TRBD2 | 14 | TRBJ2-7 | . | TRBV7-2 | CASSLGGLAVEQYF | TGTGCCAGCAGCTTAGGGGGACTAGCGGTCGAGCAGTACTTC
. | 14 | TRBJ2-5 | . | TRBV11-2 | CASSLVRFQETQYF | TGTGCCAGCAGCTTAGTACGTTTCCAAGAGACCCAGTACTTC
. | 15 | TRBJ1-1 | . | TRBV4-1 | CASSQDVISNTEAFF | TGCGCCAGCAGCCAAGATGTTATAAGTAACACTGAAGCTTTCTTT